These T cell receptor beta chains were read from a single sample in a study of blood T cell repertoires in COVID-19. Libraries were prepared by immunoSEQ multiplex PCR; TCRdb keeps only in-frame clonotypes and omits some of them. The table includes about 120,000 clones, more than 75% detected once. The sequencing input was peripheral blood. All receptors derive from a man aged 55 to 70 with acute or convalescent COVID-19. Both conserved end residues are part of each CDR3. The D gene is left open where the match is weak. Some rows mark clone size as missing; the rest say once, few, many or name a class of expanded clone.

j_call clone_size v_call d_call cdr3_aa cdr3_nt
TRBJ2-5 - TRBV6-6 TRBD1 CASSDRGQETQYF TGTGCCAGCAGCGACAGGGGGCAGGAGACCCAGTACTTC
TRBJ2-2 - TRBV28 - CASSLAGNTGELFF TGTGCCAGCAGTTTGGCGGGAAACACCGGGGAGCTGTTTTTT
TRBJ1-2 - TRBV7-9 - CASSLNPGSYYGYTF TGTGCCAGCAGCTTAAACCCCGGGAGCTACTATGGCTACACCTTC
TRBJ1-1 - TRBV9 TRBD1 CASSADRPNTEAFF TGTGCCAGCAGCGCGGACAGGCCGAACACTGAAGCTTTCTTT
TRBJ2-1 - TRBV4-3 TRBD2 CASSQDRLAGFLIF TGCGCCAGCAGCCAAGATAGGCTAGCGGGATTTTTGATCTTC
TRBJ2-7 - TRBV9 TRBD2 CASSATSGSSYEQYF TGTGCCAGCAGCGCAACTAGCGGGAGTTCCTACGAGCAGTACTTC
TRBJ1-1 - TRBV19 TRBD1 CASSRPGQENTEAFF TGTGCCAGTAGTAGGCCGGGACAGGAGAACACTGAAGCTTTCTTT
TRBJ2-7 - TRBV11-2 TRBD2 CASSFLFTSGRAYEQYF TGTGCCAGCAGCTTTTTATTTACTAGCGGGCGAGCCTACGAGCAGTACTTC
TRBJ2-2 - TRBV28 TRBD1 CASRIRDRGAGELFF TGTGCCAGCAGGATCCGGGACAGGGGAGCCGGGGAGCTGTTTTTT
TRBJ1-5 - TRBV27 - CASSFTGNQPQHF TGTGCCAGCAGTTTCACAGGGAATCAGCCCCAGCATTTT
TRBJ2-1 - TRBV7-2 TRBD2 CASSPPTSGNEQFF TGTGCCAGCAGCCCACCGACTAGCGGGAATGAGCAGTTCTTC
TRBJ2-7 - TRBV24-1 TRBD1 CATSGSGTGGVEQYF TGTGCCACCAGTGGGTCCGGGACAGGGGGTGTTGAGCAGTACTTC
TRBJ2-5 - TRBV2 TRBD1 CATLRDRQETQYF TGTGCCACCCTCCGGGACAGACAAGAGACCCAGTACTTC
TRBJ2-1 - TRBV11-2 TRBD1 CASSFYRGNEQFF TGTGCCAGCAGTTTTTACAGGGGCAATGAGCAGTTCTTC
TRBJ2-7 - TRBV5-4 - CASSFGAGEQYF TGTGCCAGCAGCTTCGGGGCGGGAGAGCAGTACTTC
TRBJ2-1 once TRBV4-3 TRBD2 CASSQGGGRNEQFF TGCGCCAGCAGCCAAGGGGGAGGGCGGAATGAGCAGTTCTTC
TRBJ1-4 - TRBV15 - CATSGSGGREKLFF TGTGCCACCAGCGGGAGTGGGGGCAGGGAAAAACTGTTTTTT
TRBJ2-1 - TRBV10-3 - CAISEPGVSSYNEQFF TGTGCCATCAGTGAGCCCGGGGTGAGCTCCTACAATGAGCAGTTCTTC
TRBJ2-3 - TRBV6-2/TRBV6-3 - CASSTFGSGDTQYF TGTGCCAGCAGTACATTCGGGAGCGGTGATACGCAGTATTTT
TRBJ2-5 - TRBV3-1/TRBV3-2 - CASSQLGTPPETQYF TGTGCCAGCAGCCAACTCGGGACACCACCGGAGACCCAGTACTTC
TRBJ1-2 - TRBV5-5 - CASSLAGGEGYGYTF TGTGCCAGCAGCTTGGCGGGGGGCGAGGGCTATGGCTACACCTTC
TRBJ2-3 - TRBV5-1 - CASSPGTVGTDTQYF TGCGCCAGCAGCCCGGGAACGGTGGGCACAGATACGCAGTATTTT
TRBJ1-3 - TRBV7-2 TRBD1 CASSFDRARPLNTIYF TGTGCCAGCAGCTTCGACAGGGCCCGACCTTTAAACACCATATATTTT
TRBJ2-5 once TRBV6-1 TRBD2 CASSEQRGAIQETQYF TGTGCCAGCAGTGAACAGCGGGGGGCAATCCAAGAGACCCAGTACTTC
TRBJ2-3 - TRBV7-2 TRBD2 CASATSGRASGDTQYF TGTGCCAGCGCCACTAGCGGGAGGGCCTCTGGAGATACGCAGTATTTT
TRBJ2-7 - TRBV6-4 TRBD1 CASKPGQQSYEQYF TGTGCCAGCAAACCGGGACAGCAATCCTACGAGCAGTACTTC
TRBJ1-5 few TRBV6-5 - CASSFTGNGQPQHF TGTGCCAGCAGTTTCACAGGGAATGGTCAGCCCCAGCATTTT
TRBJ2-7 - TRBV7-2 - CASSFRGRADYEQYF TGTGCCAGCAGCTTTCGCGGGCGGGCAGACTACGAGCAGTACTTC